This T cell receptor (beta chain) was identified during a study of blood T cell repertoires in COVID-19 (dated by TCRdb to the early 2020s). At the level of the whole study: Collaborator samples came from the United States, Italy and Spain and covered acute and convalescent phases of COVID-19. The prospective study material was composed of cDNA or gDNA derived from T cells, B-cell-depleted T cells, or PBMCs. The dataset comprised deeply sampled blood TCRbeta repertoires from subjects exposed to, actively infected with, or recovered from COVID-19. The repertoires were released in a freely available public database meant as a resource for research on the immune response to SARS-CoV-2. Samples were obtained from the ongoing ImmuneRACE study (first 160 participants) and from 1,254 subjects provided by 6 global collaborators. A de-identified subject ID, COVID-19 status, age in years and sex were almost always included in the sample metadata. Where available, HLA class I and class II types were taken from metadata supplied by the sample provider and were not determined by assay-based typing.

Each collaborating institution followed its own protocols to collect whole blood in K2EDTA tubes. For TCRbeta analysis, collaborator samples were shipped as frozen whole blood, as isolated PBMCs, or as DNA extracted from either sample type. Broader findings and caveats from the paper: How much clinical and demographic metadata was included differed by source and by participant, and the metadata was provided uncurated.

The V and J ends are trimmed by 6 bases and 6 bases, leaving 12 bases between them. From cysteine to phenylalanine, the CDR3 is 13 amino acids long. The kept DNA is CDR3 alone, 39 bases in frame from the first base. For CDR1 and CDR2, the germline V gene lists MDHEN and SYDVKM. A word on this clone: The clone's antigen remains unknown. Base qualities were left out, and no much larger clone turns up one base away.

The immunoSEQ Assay, a bias-controlled multiplex PCR, was used to amplify TCRbeta CDR3 regions from genomic DNA. Per the original workflow: Nucleated cell counts per sample were estimated from amplification of reference gene primers within the assay. To quantify the absolute abundance of each unique TCRbeta CDR3 rearrangement, sequence reads were collapsed and filtered. For each sample, productive Simpson clonality was calculated by taking the square root of Simpson's diversity index across productive rearrangements. TCRdb obtained this table from immuneACCESS and retained in-frame rearrangements with V and J assigned. These tables miss some clones; where compared with another copy, unresolved V genes account for less than half of the shortfall, and the remainder is unexplained. V, J and clone size are those of that table, while D and trimming were read from the DNA. This sample comprises tens of thousands of clones, 86% of them detected only once. The top ten clonotypes cover around a fifth of the sample.

The sequencing input was peripheral blood. This TCR was recovered from a woman of 80 years or more in a cohort sampled during active or convalescent COVID-19. The chain links TRBV28 with TRBJ1-5; matching of 5 bases hints at TRBD1 as the D gene. The nucleotides read TGTGCCAGCAGAATCCGGACATTTCAGCCCCAGCATTTT. Translation gives CASRIRTFQPQHF.